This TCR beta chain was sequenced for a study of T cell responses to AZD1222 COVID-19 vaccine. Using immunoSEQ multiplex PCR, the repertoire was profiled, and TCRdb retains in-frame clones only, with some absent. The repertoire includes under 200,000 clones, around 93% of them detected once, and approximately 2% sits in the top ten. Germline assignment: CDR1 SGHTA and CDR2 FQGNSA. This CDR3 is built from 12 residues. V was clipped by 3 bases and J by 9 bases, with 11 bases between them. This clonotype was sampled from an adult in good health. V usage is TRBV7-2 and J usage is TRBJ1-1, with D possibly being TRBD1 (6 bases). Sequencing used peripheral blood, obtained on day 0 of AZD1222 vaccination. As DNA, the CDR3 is TGTGCCAGCAGCTTCTTTGGGGGCAAAGCTTTCTTT. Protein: CASSFFGGKAFF.